This T cell receptor beta chain derives from a study of cytomegalovirus exposure and HLA in healthy donors. With 3 bases clipped from V and 5 bases from J, the junction kept 10 bases outside the gene matches. Germline loops: CDR1 SGHVS, CDR2 FQNEAQ. The CDR3 runs to 16 residues. Study-level points and caveats: Common viral pathogens seemed to be connected with several of the most significant clusters, according to a later analysis. The HLA-A and HLA-B alleles of most subjects were reportedly predicted accurately from TCR beta sequences. In vitro assays verified that a few CMV-associated chains recognized CMV antigens specifically.

The PCR had 60 Vbeta and 13 Jbeta primers. TCRdb's table, derived via immunoSEQ multiplex PCR, lists solely in-frame clones and lacks some. The top ten hold approximately 3% of the sample, which has about 140,000 clones, over 60% seen once. On this clone itself: The target antigen is unknown.

What was sequenced was PBMCs. The source is a male donor in good health and CMV-seronegative. The rearrangement links TRBV7-8 to TRBJ2-7; 10 nucleotides line up with TRBD1. CDR3 sequence: CASSFDDRGLYDEQYF. The CDR3 nucleotides read TGTGCCAGCAGCTTTGATGACAGGGGGCTTTACGACGAGCAGTACTTC. Using reference TRBV7-8 and TRBJ2-7 for the parts outside the CDR3, the full variable domain is GAGVSQSPRYKVAKRGQDVALRCDPISGHVSLFWYQQALGQGPEFLTYFQNEAQLDKSGLPSDRFFAERPEGSVSTLKIQRTQQEDSAVYLCASSFDDRGLYDEQYFGPGTRLTVT.